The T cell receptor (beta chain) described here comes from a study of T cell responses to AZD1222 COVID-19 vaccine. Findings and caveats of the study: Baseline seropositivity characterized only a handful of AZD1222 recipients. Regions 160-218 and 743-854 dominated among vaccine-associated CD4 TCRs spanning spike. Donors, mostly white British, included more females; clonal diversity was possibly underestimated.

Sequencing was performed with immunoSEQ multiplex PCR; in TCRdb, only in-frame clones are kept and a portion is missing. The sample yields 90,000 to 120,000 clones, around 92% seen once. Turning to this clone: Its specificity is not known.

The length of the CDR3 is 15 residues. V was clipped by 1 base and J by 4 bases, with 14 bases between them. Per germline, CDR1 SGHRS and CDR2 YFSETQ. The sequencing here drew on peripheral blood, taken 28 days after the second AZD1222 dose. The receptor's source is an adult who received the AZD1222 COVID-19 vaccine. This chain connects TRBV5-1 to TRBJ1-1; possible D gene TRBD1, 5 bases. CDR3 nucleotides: TGCGCCAGCAGCTTGTCGGGCAGGGAGACCACTGAAGCTTTCTTT. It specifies CASSLSGRETTEAFF.